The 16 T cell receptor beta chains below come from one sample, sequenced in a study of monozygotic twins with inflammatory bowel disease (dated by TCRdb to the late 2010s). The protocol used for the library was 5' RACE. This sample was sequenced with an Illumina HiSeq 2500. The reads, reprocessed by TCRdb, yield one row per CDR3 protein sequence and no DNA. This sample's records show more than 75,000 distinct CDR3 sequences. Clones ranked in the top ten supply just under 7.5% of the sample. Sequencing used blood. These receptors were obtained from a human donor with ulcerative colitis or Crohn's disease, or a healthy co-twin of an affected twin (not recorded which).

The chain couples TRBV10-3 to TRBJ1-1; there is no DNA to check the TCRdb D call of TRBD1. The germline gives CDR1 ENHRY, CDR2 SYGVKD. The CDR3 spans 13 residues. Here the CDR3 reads CAISDPTGLEAFF.

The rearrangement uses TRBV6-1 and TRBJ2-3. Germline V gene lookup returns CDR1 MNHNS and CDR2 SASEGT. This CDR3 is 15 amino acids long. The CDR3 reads CASSEAGDYTDTQYF.

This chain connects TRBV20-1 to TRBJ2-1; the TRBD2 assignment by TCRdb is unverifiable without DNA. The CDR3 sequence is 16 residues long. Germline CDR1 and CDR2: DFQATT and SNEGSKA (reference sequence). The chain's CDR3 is CSATTVSGYLSPEQFF.

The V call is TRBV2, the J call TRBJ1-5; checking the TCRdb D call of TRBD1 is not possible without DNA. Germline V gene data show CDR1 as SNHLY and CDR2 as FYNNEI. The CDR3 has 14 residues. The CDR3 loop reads CASSGQQGSQPQHF.

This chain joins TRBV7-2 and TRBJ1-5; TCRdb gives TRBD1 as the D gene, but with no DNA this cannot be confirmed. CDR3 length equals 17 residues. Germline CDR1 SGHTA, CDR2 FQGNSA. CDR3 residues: CASSPYVGRITNQPQHF.

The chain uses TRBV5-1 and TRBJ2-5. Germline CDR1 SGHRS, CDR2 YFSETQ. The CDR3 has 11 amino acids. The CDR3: CASRNQETQYF.

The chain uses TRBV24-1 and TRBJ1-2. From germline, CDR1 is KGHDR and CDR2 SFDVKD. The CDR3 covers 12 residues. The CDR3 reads CATSDSLGGYTF.

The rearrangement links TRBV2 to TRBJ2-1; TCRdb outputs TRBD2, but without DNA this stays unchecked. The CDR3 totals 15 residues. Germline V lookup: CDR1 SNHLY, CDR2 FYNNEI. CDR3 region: CASRIAGSSYNEQFF.

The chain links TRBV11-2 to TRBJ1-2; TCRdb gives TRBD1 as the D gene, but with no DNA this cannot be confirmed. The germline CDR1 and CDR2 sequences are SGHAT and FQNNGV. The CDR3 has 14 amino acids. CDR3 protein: CASSFRGQGEGYTF. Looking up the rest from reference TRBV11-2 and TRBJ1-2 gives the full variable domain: EAGVAQSPRYKIIEKRQSVAFWCNPISGHATLYWYQQILGQGPKLLIQFQNNGVVDDSQLPKDRFSAERLKGVDSTLKIQPAKLEDSAVYLCASSFRGQGEGYTFGSGTRLTVV.

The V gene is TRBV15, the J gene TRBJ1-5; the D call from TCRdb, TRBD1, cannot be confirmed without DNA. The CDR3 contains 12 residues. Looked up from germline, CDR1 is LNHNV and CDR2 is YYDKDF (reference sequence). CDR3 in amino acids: CATSVRGQPQHF.

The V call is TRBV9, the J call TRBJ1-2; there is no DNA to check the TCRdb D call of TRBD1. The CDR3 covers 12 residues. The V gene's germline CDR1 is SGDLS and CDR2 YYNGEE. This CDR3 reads CASSVPGDGYTF.

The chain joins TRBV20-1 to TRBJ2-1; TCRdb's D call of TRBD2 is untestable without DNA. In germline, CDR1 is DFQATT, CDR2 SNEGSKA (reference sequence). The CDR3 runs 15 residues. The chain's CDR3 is CSARLAGGSYNEQFF.

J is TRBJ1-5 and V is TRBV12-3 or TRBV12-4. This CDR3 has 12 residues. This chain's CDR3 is CASSNSDQPQHF.

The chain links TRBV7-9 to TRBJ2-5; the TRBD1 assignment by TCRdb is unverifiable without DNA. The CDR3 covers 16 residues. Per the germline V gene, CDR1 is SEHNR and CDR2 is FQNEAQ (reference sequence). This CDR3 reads CASSSTRGVYQETQYF.

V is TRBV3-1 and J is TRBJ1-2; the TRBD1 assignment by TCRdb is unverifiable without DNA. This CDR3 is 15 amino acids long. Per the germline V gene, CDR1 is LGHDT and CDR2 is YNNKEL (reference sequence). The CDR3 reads CASSQVGGVLYGYTF.

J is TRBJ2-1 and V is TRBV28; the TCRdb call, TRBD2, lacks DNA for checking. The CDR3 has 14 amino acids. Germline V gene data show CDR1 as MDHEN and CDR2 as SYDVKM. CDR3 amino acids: CASSFPSPPREQFF.